This T cell receptor (beta chain) comes out of a study of monozygotic twins with cystic fibrosis. Study results and limitations: Monozygotic CF twin pairs shared significantly more nucleotide-identical clonotypes than unrelated CF individuals did. Median Simpson clonality of 0.0095 suggested naive T cells predominated.

Sequencing used immunoSEQ multiplex PCR; TCRdb keeps in-frame clones, though not all of them. This table has thousands of clones, around 96% appearing once. Comment on this clone: The antigen is unknown.

This receptor was identified in a boy under 10 years old with cystic fibrosis. What was sequenced was blood.

The CDR3 DNA follows: TGTGCCAGCAGCACCGAGGGACAGAGGCAAGAGACCCAGTACTTC. This translates into CASSTEGQRQETQYF. The chain employs TRBV11-2 and TRBJ2-5; 7 positions agree with TRBD1. CDR1 SGHAT and CDR2 FQNNGV come from the germline V gene. Unmatched junction bases numbered 8, after V lost 5 bases and J lost 2 bases. CDR3 size: 15 residues.